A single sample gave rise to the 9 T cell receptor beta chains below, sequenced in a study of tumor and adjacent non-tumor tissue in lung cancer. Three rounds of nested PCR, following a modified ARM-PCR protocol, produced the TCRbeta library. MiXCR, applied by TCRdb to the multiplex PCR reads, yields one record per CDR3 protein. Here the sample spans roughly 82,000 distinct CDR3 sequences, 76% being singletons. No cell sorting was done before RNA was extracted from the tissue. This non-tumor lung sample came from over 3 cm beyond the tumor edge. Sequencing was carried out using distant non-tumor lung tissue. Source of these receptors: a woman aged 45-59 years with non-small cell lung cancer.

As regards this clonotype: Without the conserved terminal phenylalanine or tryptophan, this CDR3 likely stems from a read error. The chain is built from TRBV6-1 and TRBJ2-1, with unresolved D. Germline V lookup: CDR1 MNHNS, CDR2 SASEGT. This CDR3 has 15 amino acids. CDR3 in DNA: TGTACCAGCAGTGATAGCTTTGCCACCTACAATGAGCAGTTCTCC. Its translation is CTSSDSFATYNEQFS.

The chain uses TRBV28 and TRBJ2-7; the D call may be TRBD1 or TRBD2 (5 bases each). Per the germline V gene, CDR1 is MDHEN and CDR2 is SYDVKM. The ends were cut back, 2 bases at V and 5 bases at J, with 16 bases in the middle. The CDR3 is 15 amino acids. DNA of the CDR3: TGTGCCAGCAGTTTACCGGATCCTAGGGACCACGAGCAGTACTTC. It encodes CASSLPDPRDHEQYF.

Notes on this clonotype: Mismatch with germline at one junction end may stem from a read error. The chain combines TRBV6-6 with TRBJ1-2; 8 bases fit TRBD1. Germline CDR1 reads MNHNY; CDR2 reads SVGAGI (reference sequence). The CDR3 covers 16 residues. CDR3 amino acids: CASCYSRPTGDYGYTF. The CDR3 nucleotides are TGTGCCAGCTGTTACTCGCGTCCGACAGGGGACTATGGCTACACCTTC.

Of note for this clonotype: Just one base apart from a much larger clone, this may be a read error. Here the CDR3 reads CAISEQLSGGTFEQYF. The CDR3 coding sequence is TGTGCCATCAGTGAGCAGCTTAGCGGGGGAACCTTCGAGCAGTACTTC. The chain uses TRBV10-3 and TRBJ2-7, with 9 bases lining up with TRBD2. This CDR3 has 16 residues. The trim removed 2 bases at V and 6 bases at J, leaving 11 bases unmatched. Germline assignment: CDR1 ENHRY and CDR2 SYGVKD.

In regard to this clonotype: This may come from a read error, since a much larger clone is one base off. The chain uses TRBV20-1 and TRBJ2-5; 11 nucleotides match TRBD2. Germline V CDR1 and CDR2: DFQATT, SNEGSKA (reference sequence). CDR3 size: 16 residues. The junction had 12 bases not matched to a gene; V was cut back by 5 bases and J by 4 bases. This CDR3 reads CSAALGTSGSVETQYF. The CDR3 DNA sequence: TGCAGTGCTGCACTGGGTACTAGCGGGAGTGTAGAGACCCAGTACTTC.

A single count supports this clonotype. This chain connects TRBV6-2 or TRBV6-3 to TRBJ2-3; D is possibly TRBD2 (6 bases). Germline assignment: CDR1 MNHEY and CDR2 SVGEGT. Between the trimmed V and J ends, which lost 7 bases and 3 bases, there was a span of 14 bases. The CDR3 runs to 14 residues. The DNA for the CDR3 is TGTGCCAGCATTGGATTAGCGGCAACAGATACGCAGTATTTT. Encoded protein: CASIGLAATDTQYF.

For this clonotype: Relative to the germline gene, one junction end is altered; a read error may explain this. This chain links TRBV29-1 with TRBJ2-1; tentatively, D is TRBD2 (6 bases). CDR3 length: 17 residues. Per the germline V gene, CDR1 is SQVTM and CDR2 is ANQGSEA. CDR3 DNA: TGCTGCGTTGAAGATCTGGAGGAATGGGGGGTGGCCAATGAGCAGTTCTTC. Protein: CCVEDLEEWGVANEQFF.

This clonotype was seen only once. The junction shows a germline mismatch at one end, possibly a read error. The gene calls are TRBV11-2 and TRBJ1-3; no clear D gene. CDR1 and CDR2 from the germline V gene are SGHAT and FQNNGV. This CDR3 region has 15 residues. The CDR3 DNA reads TGTGCCAGCAGCGCGGCCATGAACTCTGGAAGCACCATATATTTT. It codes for CASSAAMNSGSTIYF.

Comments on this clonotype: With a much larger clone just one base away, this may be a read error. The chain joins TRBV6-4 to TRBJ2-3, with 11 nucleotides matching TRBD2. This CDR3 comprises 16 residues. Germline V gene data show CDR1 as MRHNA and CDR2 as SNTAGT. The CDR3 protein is CASCDGLAGPADTQYF. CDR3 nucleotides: TGTGCCAGCTGTGACGGACTAGCGGGTCCTGCAGATACGCAGTATTTT.